This TCR beta chain emerged from a study of T cells after yellow fever vaccination. Researchers made TCR cDNA using 5'RACE template switching, and this step added a universal primer site and UMIs. A single record per CDR3 protein comes from TCRdb applying MiXCR to the 5' RACE reads. The table records about 75,000 distinct CDR3 sequences, roughly 7% of them present only once. This CDR3 spans 12 amino acids. Looked up from germline, CDR1 is SGHTA and CDR2 is FQGNSA. Trimming pared 4 bases from V and 6 bases from J, leaving 10 bases between. Study conclusions and caveats: Researchers noted that a small share of clonotypes showed up in both CD4 and CD8 compartments. Weaker, the secondary response had a peak occurring faster, on day 5 versus 15. Subsequent booster samples again held most clones from primary vaccination (roughly 96% CD4, roughly 91% CD8).

This clonotype was seen at least ten times. What it binds is not known. J is TRBJ2-7 and V is TRBV7-2; D possibly uses TRBD1 or TRBD2 (5 bases each). Sample: CD8+ T cells sorted from PBMCs, taken more than 8 days after the first yellow fever vaccination. The TCR originated in a man aged 18 to 29 who received the YFV17D yellow fever vaccine. In DNA form, the CDR3 reads TGTGCCAGCAGCTACCTAGGGACCGAGCAGTACGTC. This translates into CASSYLGTEQYV.